Each of the 27 T cell receptor beta chains below was sequenced from the same sample in a study of blood T cells in healthy people across ages. Alongside a J-beta primer mix, a sample-barcoded 5' primer served in a second PCR lasting roughly 6 to 11 cycles. TCRdb reanalysed the 5' RACE reads using MiXCR and keeps one entry per CDR3 protein. The repertoire holds about 620,000 distinct CDR3 sequences, with around a fifth as singletons. The sequenced material came from blood. The receptors originated from a man in his 70s in good health.

The chain links TRBV10-3 to TRBJ2-3; tentatively, D is TRBD1 (5 bases). Germline V gene lookup returns CDR1 ENHRY and CDR2 SYGVKD. The CDR3 totals 12 residues. Trimming removed 6 bases at V and 5 bases at J, with 9 bases between. The CDR3 region has the DNA TGTGCCATCAGCATAGACAGAGATACGCAGTATTTT. Its translation: CAISIDRDTQYF.

The chain carries TRBV2 and TRBJ2-3, with a weak D call TRBD2 (6 bases). Germline assignment: CDR1 SNHLY and CDR2 FYNNEI. The CDR3 runs 16 residues. Deletions cut 5 bases from V and 0 bases from J, with 15 bases between. The CDR3 bases are TGTGCCAGCAGTCCCATAGTAGCGGTCAGCACAGATACGCAGTATTTT. Protein product: CASSPIVAVSTDTQYF.

This chain joins TRBV7-2 and TRBJ1-2; no firm D call. Germline V CDR1 and CDR2: SGHTA, FQGNSA. The V end lost 1 base, the J end lost 4 bases, and 16 bases lay between the germline ends. The CDR3 is 16 amino acids. This chain's CDR3 is CASSLVGSVGLYGYTF. The DNA for the CDR3 is TGTGCCAGCAGCTTAGTCGGTTCAGTTGGACTCTATGGCTACACCTTC.

The rearrangement uses TRBV12-3 or TRBV12-4 and TRBJ1-4; D not certain. CDR3 size: 14 residues. Trimming pared 5 bases from V and 8 bases from J, leaving 15 bases between. The CDR3, as DNA: TGTGCCAGCAGTCCCCGGGCGGGTCGGGAAAAACTGTTTTTT. Its protein product is CASSPRAGREKLFF.

The rearrangement joins TRBV20-1 to TRBJ2-5; the D is unclear. This CDR3 has 14 amino acids. CDR1 and CDR2 from the germline V gene are DFQATT and SNEGSKA (reference sequence). V was shortened by 6 bases and J by 1 base, with 15 bases between the two germline ends. CDR3 sequence: CSASRSQSQETQYF. The CDR3 DNA reads TGCAGTGCCAGCAGGTCCCAGTCCCAAGAGACCCAGTACTTC.

This clonotype has only a few counts. The chain joins TRBV20-1 to TRBJ1-1; D unclear. The V gene's germline CDR1 is DFQATT and CDR2 SNEGSKA (reference sequence). Trimming removed 7 bases from V and 0 bases from J, with 18 bases in between. The CDR3 consists of 15 residues. The CDR3 coding sequence is TGCAGTGTCCAAGAGGACGGCCTTATGAACACTGAAGCTTTCTTT. It encodes CSVQEDGLMNTEAFF.

This clonotype was seen more than once but under ten times. The chain uses TRBV28 and TRBJ1-4; maybe TRBD1 (5 bases). Germline-derived CDR1 and CDR2 are MDHEN and SYDVKM. V lost 7 bases to trimming and J lost 7 bases, with 16 bases between them. The CDR3 consists of 14 residues. The CDR3 spells CASNRSWGTEKLFF. In DNA form, the CDR3 reads TGTGCCAGCAACCGGTCATGGGGGACTGAAAAACTGTTTTTT.

This clonotype was counted at least ten times. The rearrangement links TRBV10-3 to TRBJ2-1; D gene ambiguous. The CDR3 is made up of 14 amino acids. Germline values: CDR1 ENHRY, CDR2 SYGVKD. Trimming removed 4 bases at V and 1 base at J, with 8 bases between. The CDR3 loop is CAISVGQSYNEQFF. The CDR3 DNA reads TGTGCCATCAGTGTTGGTCAGTCCTACAATGAGCAGTTCTTC.

This clonotype was seen repeatedly, ten times or more. This chain connects TRBV4-1 to TRBJ2-7; D unresolved. Per the germline V gene, CDR1 is MGHRA and CDR2 is YSYEKL. The CDR3 runs to 14 residues. Trimming stripped 1 base from V and 2 bases from J, with 9 bases between. CDR3 amino acids: CASSQGLLTYEQYF. CDR3 nucleotides: TGCGCCAGCAGCCAAGGACTGTTAACCTACGAGCAGTACTTC.

The chain has TRBV28 and TRBJ2-1; D is perhaps TRBD1 (5 bases). There are 14 residues in the CDR3. Trimming took 7 bases from V and 7 from J, leaving 17 bases between them. Per the germline V gene, CDR1 is MDHEN and CDR2 is SYDVKM. The CDR3 protein is CASIEGVGSNEQFF. CDR3 nucleotides: TGTGCCAGCATCGAAGGGGTTGGCTCGAATGAGCAGTTCTTC.

This clonotype has only a few counts. The chain couples TRBV20-1 to TRBJ2-2; D gene unclear. Per germline, CDR1 DFQATT and CDR2 SNEGSKA (reference sequence). V lost 0 bases to trimming and J lost 2 bases, with 4 bases between them. This CDR3 is built from 13 residues. The CDR3 spells CSARDVNTGELFF. The DNA for the CDR3 is TGCAGTGCTAGAGATGTTAACACCGGGGAGCTGTTTTTT.

Ten or more counts support this clonotype. The chain joins TRBV20-1 to TRBJ2-7; D possibly corresponds to TRBD2 (6 bases). V was trimmed by 3 bases and J by 3 bases, leaving 12 bases between them. Germline CDR1 is DFQATT and CDR2 is SNEGSKA (reference sequence). This CDR3 has 13 residues. The CDR3 here is CSASGSGYYEQYF. For the CDR3, the DNA is TGCAGTGCTAGTGGTAGCGGTTACTACGAGCAGTACTTC.

The chain recombines TRBV20-1 with TRBJ2-5, with TRBD1 as a possible D gene (5 bases). CDR3 length equals 15 residues. Trimming left V 3 bases short and J 11 bases short, with 25 bases between. The germline gives CDR1 DFQATT, CDR2 SNEGSKA (reference sequence). The CDR3 DNA sequence: TGCAGTGCTAGGGCCACCTCTTCAGGGTCCTACGTGCAGTACTTC. Its translation: CSARATSSGSYVQYF.

The chain combines TRBV5-4 with TRBJ2-7, with D perhaps matching TRBD1 (6 bases). Trimming took off 4 bases at V and 0 bases at J, with 14 bases between the two ends. The CDR3 totals 15 residues. Per the germline V gene, CDR1 is SGHNT and CDR2 is YYREEE (reference sequence). The CDR3 sequence: CASSPGHPSSYEQYF. In DNA, the CDR3 is TGTGCCAGCAGCCCGGGACACCCGAGCTCCTACGAGCAGTACTTC.

Points on this clonotype: One junction end disagrees with the germline gene, perhaps due to a read error. This chain joins TRBV20-1 and TRBJ2-1; D possibly corresponds to TRBD2 (6 bases). CDR1 is DFQATT, CDR2 SNEGSKA, per germline (reference sequence). The CDR3 runs 15 residues. The CDR3 here is CSATLDSGREYEQFF. The CDR3 coding sequence is TGTAGTGCAACTCTGGATAGCGGAAGGGAATATGAGCAGTTCTTC.

The V and J genes are TRBV27 and TRBJ2-1; 11 positions agree with TRBD2. The tail of the sequence fits TRBJ2-7 better, so the J call may be wrong. The germline V gene encodes CDR1 MNHEY and CDR2 SMNVEV (reference sequence). The CDR3 loop spans 14 amino acids. The CDR3 loop is CASSSTSGAYEQYF. CDR3 nucleotides: TGTGCCAGCAGTTCGACTAGCGGGGCCTACGAGCAGTACTTC.

V is TRBV5-1 and J is TRBJ2-3; 9 bases are a match to TRBD2. The germline V gene has CDR1 SGHRS and CDR2 YFSETQ. The CDR3 runs to 15 residues. V shed 4 bases, J shed 4 bases, and the junction held 7 bases outside the gene matches. The CDR3 region is CASSPFGGRADTQYF. Here the CDR3 DNA reads TGCGCCAGCAGCCCCTTTGGCGGGAGGGCAGATACGCAGTATTTT.

The chain combines TRBV20-1 with TRBJ2-5; 9 bases are shared with TRBD2. The DNA end favors TRBJ2-7, so the J call may be wrong. This CDR3 spans 14 amino acids. Germline V gene lookup returns CDR1 DFQATT and CDR2 SNEGSKA (reference sequence). The CDR3 DNA is TGCAGTGCAAGGCTAGCGGGAACTGGATACGAGCAGTACTTC. It is translated as CSARLAGTGYEQYF.

The rearrangement uses TRBV18 and TRBJ1-5, with no clear D. This CDR3 region has 12 residues. Germline-derived CDR1 and CDR2 are KGHSH and LQKENI. The germline V and J ends were trimmed by 8 bases and 0 bases, with 5 bases remaining between them. As DNA, the CDR3 is TGTGCCAGCCAGAGTAGCAATCAGCCCCAGCATTTT. Amino acids: CASQSSNQPQHF.

The J gene is TRBJ2-1, the V gene TRBV29-1; D unclear. This CDR3 spans 12 amino acids. V was shortened by 3 bases and J by 2 bases, with 5 bases between the two germline ends. CDR1 and CDR2 (germline): SQVTM, ANQGSEA. The CDR3 DNA sequence: TGCAGCGTTGACTTCGCCTACAATGAGCAGTTCTTC. It is translated as CSVDFAYNEQFF.

In its sample, this clonotype was seen once. The chain couples TRBV6-6 to TRBJ2-5; a possible D gene is TRBD1 (5 bases). TRBJ2-7 matches the DNA end more closely, so the J call is doubtful. Germline CDR1 MNHNY, CDR2 SVGAGI (reference sequence). The CDR3 covers 14 residues. CDR3: CASSYPRVSYEQYF. CDR3 in DNA: TGTGCCAGCAGTTACCCCAGGGTGTCCTACGAGCAGTACTTC.

V is TRBV7-9 and J is TRBJ2-5, with a possible D match to TRBD2 (6 bases). The germline V gene encodes CDR1 SEHNR and CDR2 FQNEAQ (reference sequence). This CDR3 has 12 residues. V lost 3 bases, J lost 6 bases, and 8 bases lay in between. Here the CDR3 reads CASSLEGKTQYF. Written as DNA, the CDR3 is TGTGCCAGCAGCTTGGAGGGCAAGACCCAGTACTTC.

The chain links TRBV19 to TRBJ2-5; D is possibly TRBD1 or TRBD2 (6 bases each). The last part of the DNA fits TRBJ2-7 better; the J call may be wrong. Germline V gene lookup returns CDR1 LNHDA and CDR2 SQIVND (reference sequence). This CDR3 contains 15 residues. The CDR3 spells CASSIGGHGSYEQYF. The DNA for the CDR3 is TGTGCCAGTAGTATCGGGGGACATGGCTCCTACGAGCAGTACTTC.

In regard to this clonotype: A read error may produce the germline difference seen at one junction end. The rearrangement joins TRBV20-1 to TRBJ2-7, with 11 bases matching TRBD2. The CDR3 contains 14 residues. Germline V gives CDR1 DFQATT, CDR2 SNEGSKA (reference sequence). This CDR3 reads CGARASGRLYEQYF. The CDR3 DNA is TGCGGTGCTAGAGCTAGCGGGAGGCTCTACGAGCAGTACTTC.

This clonotype occurred a few times. The chain combines TRBV10-3 with TRBJ1-1; D unclear. V lost 3 bases, J lost 11 bases, and 10 bases lay in between. The CDR3 is 11 residues long. The germline CDR1 and CDR2 sequences are ENHRY and SYGVKD. The DNA of the CDR3 is TGTGCCATCAGTGAAGGATTAGGGGCTTTCTTT. This codes for CAISEGLGAFF.

The V call is TRBV19, the J call TRBJ2-3, with D unresolved. Germline V gene sequence: CDR1 LNHDA, CDR2 SQIVND (reference sequence). This CDR3 region has 15 residues. With 3 bases removed from V and 6 bases from J, the gap between germline ends came to 16 bases. The CDR3 DNA follows: TGTGCCAGTAGTATTAGGACCCGGCCCCCGGATACGCAGTATTTT. It is translated as CASSIRTRPPDTQYF. Supplemented by reference TRBV19 and TRBJ2-3, the full variable domain reads DGGITQSPKYLFRKEGQNVTLSCEQNLNHDAMYWYRQDPGQGLRLIYYSQIVNDFQKGDIAEGYSVSREKKESFPLTVTSAQKNPTAFYLCASSIRTRPPDTQYFGPGTRLTVL.

This clonotype showed up just a few times. This chain connects TRBV4-1 to TRBJ2-1, with D possibly TRBD1 on 6 matching bases. The CDR3 sequence is 15 residues long. Trimming shortened V by 1 base and J by 7 bases, and 14 bases separated the two germline ends. The V gene's germline CDR1 is MGHRA and CDR2 YSYEKL. The CDR3 here is CASSQVGTCMNEQFF. In DNA form, the CDR3 reads TGCGCCAGCAGCCAAGTAGGGACATGCATGAATGAGCAGTTCTTC.